The clone carrying this T cell receptor beta chain was counted a few times. The sample comes from a study of blood T cell repertoires in COVID-19. Study-level information: The cDNA or gDNA used as material had been derived from T cells, B-cell-depleted T cells, or PBMCs.

The CDR3 loop spans 18 amino acids. In the original processing: For nucleated cells, counts were estimated from reference gene primer amplification. Assay: immunoSEQ multiplex PCR; the TCRdb copy retains only in-frame clones and omits some. V, J and clone size reflect that table, while D and trimming were determined from the DNA. The sample contains under 200,000 clones, around 83% of which appear only once. The chain carries TRBV21-1 and TRBJ1-5; TRBD1, the table's D call, lacks a check against the DNA. TRBV21-1 is noted as a pseudogene. This sequence originates from a human donor in a cohort sampled during active COVID-19. Specimen: peripheral blood. The CDR3 protein is CASSPRDRANYSNQPQHF. The CDR3 nucleotides are TGTGCCAGCAGCCCCCGGGACAGGGCAAACTATAGCAATCAGCCCCAGCATTTT.